This T cell receptor (beta chain) was identified in a study of blood T cell repertoires in COVID-19. Study at large: PBMCs, B-cell-depleted T cells, or T cells provided the cDNA or gDNA that made up the material.

CDR1 is PRHDT, CDR2 FYEKMQ, per germline (reference sequence). The ends lost 0 bases at V and 4 bases at J; junction bases unmatched: 4. The CDR3 totals 15 residues. In its sample, this clone was seen many times. The method was immunoSEQ multiplex PCR; TCRdb's version includes in-frame clones alone and lacks a portion of them. This sample has just over 300,000 clones, with around 89% found just once. The sequenced sample was PBMCs or T cells enriched from blood (not recorded which). The origin of this receptor is a woman between 18 and 29 years old with acute COVID-19. The chain couples TRBV13 to TRBJ2-3; 7 positions match TRBD2. The CDR3 here is CASSLGELAADTQYF. DNA of the CDR3: TGTGCCAGCAGCTTAGGGGAGCTAGCGGCAGATACGCAGTATTTT.